The 8 T cell receptor beta chains below come from one sample, sequenced in a study of naive and memory T cell subsets. Both TRBC1 and TRBC2 were covered by a beta constant-region primer of two equimolar oligonucleotides. Four rounds of PCR amplified the ligated cDNA using nested alpha and beta constant-region primers plus SP2. TCRdb called the UMI-ligation and nested PCR reads again in MiXCR, with one record for every CDR3 protein. The sample carries roughly 150,000 distinct CDR3 sequences, over 20% recorded once. These TCRs' antigens remain unknown. Findings and caveats of the study: Possibly reflecting memory cells re-expressing CD45RA, a few larger clonotypes occurred in naive repertoires, especially CD8.

Sequenced input: naive CD4+ T cells from blood. These receptors all stem from a human donor in good health.

The chain links TRBV20-1 to TRBJ2-5; 12 nucleotides align to TRBD2. Trimming cost V 3 bases and J 3 bases; bases outside gene matches: 5. The germline V gene encodes CDR1 DFQATT and CDR2 SNEGSKA (reference sequence). This CDR3 comprises 15 residues. CDR3 amino acids: CSARIGLAGKETQYF. The CDR3 nucleotides are TGCAGTGCTAGGATAGGACTAGCGGGGAAAGAGACCCAGTACTTC.

The rearrangement links TRBV6-2 or TRBV6-3 to TRBJ2-4, with D maybe TRBD2 (5 bases). Germline-derived CDR1 and CDR2 are MNHEY and SVGEGT. V lost 4 bases to trimming and J lost 3 bases, with 16 bases between them. The CDR3 has 16 amino acids. This CDR3 reads CASSFSSGSVKNIQYF. In DNA form, the CDR3 reads TGTGCCAGCAGTTTCTCCTCGGGATCGGTCAAAAACATTCAGTACTTC.

In its sample, this clonotype was seen many times. The rearrangement uses TRBV9 and TRBJ2-2; tentatively, D is TRBD1 or TRBD2 (5 bases each). Germline loops: CDR1 SGDLS, CDR2 YYNGEE. V was cut by 2 bases and J by 0 bases, with 11 bases left in between. The CDR3 covers 16 residues. In DNA form, the CDR3 reads TGTGCCAGCAGCGTTGGGGACGGACCGAACACCGGGGAGCTGTTTTTT. Translation gives CASSVGDGPNTGELFF.

This clonotype was seen at least ten times. This sequence joins TRBV4-1 and TRBJ2-7; D possibly corresponds to TRBD1 (5 bases). Trimming took 0 bases from V and 9 from J, leaving 21 bases between them. Germline CDR1 is MGHRA and CDR2 is YSYEKL. The CDR3 runs to 16 residues. The CDR3 protein is CASSQDGASGALGQYF. As DNA, the CDR3 is TGCGCCAGCAGCCAAGATGGCGCTAGTGGGGCTTTGGGGCAGTACTTC.

The rearrangement joins TRBV20-1 to TRBJ2-1; TRBD2 aligns across 10 bases. The CDR3 spans 13 residues. The J segment lost 7 bases and the V segment lost 3 bases, leaving 3 bases of the junction unmatched. The germline V gene has CDR1 DFQATT and CDR2 SNEGSKA (reference sequence). CDR3: CSARLAGVNEQFF. CDR3 nucleotide sequence: TGCAGTGCTAGGCTAGCGGGAGTAAATGAGCAGTTCTTC.

The chain's CDR3 is CASSFGTRQPQHF. Written as DNA, the CDR3 is TGTGCCAGCAGTTTCGGGACACGTCAGCCCCAGCATTTT. V is TRBV12-3 or TRBV12-4 and J is TRBJ1-5; TRBD1 might be the D (6 bases). This CDR3 is built from 13 residues. V was shortened by 3 bases and J by 6 bases, with 9 bases between the two germline ends.

The CDR3 reads CSASWIYNEQFF. The CDR3 bases are TGCAGTGCTAGTTGGATCTACAATGAGCAGTTCTTC. The V and J genes are TRBV20-1 and TRBJ2-1; D is undetermined. This CDR3 is built from 12 residues. CDR1 DFQATT and CDR2 SNEGSKA come from the germline V gene (reference sequence). V was clipped by 3 bases and J by 3 bases, with 6 bases between them.

DNA of the CDR3: TGTGCCAGCAGTCGGGGGCGGTACAATGAGCAGTTCTTC. Its protein product is CASSRGRYNEQFF. The chain joins TRBV25-1 to TRBJ2-1, with D possibly called TRBD1 or TRBD2 (6 bases each). CDR1 MGHDK and CDR2 SYGVNS come from the germline V gene. V was cut by 5 bases and J by 4 bases, with 9 bases left in between. The CDR3 is made up of 13 amino acids.